The text below deals with one TCR beta chain. The entry originates in a study of cytomegalovirus exposure and HLA in healthy donors. Study at large: According to later analysis, the same platform produced the 90 to 150 validation and approximately 700 first-cohort repertoires.

From germline, CDR1 is KGHSH and CDR2 LQKENI. V was pared by 6 bases and J by 3 bases, with 4 bases of the junction left unmatched. This CDR3 is 13 amino acids long. The assay was immunoSEQ multiplex PCR, and TCRdb's table has in-frame clones only and misses some. The table lists some 170,000 clones, about 89% of them singletons. The TCR originated in a man between 18 and 35 years old in good health and CMV-seropositive. This chain uses TRBV18 with TRBJ2-7; the match to TRBD2 covers 8 bases. Sequencing used PBMCs. Here the CDR3 DNA reads TGTGCCAGCTCGCCGACTAGCGACTACGAGCAGTACTTC. It codes for CASSPTSDYEQYF. The variable domain in full, with the rest retrieved from reference TRBV18 and TRBJ2-7, is NAGVMQNPRHLVRRRGQEARLRCSPMKGHSHVYWYRQLPEEGLKFMVYLQKENIIDESGMPKERFSAEFPKEGPSILRIQQVVRGDSAAYFCASSPTSDYEQYFGPGTRLTVT.